This T cell receptor beta chain was obtained from a study of read filtering for tumor transcriptome and immune sequencing. Background on the study: About 8 patients were R-ISS I, 16 were R-ISS II, more than five were R-ISS III.

From about 400 ng of RNA, a library with molecular barcoded alpha/delta and beta/gamma adaptors was made. TCRdb processed the reads anew with MiXCR; each CDR3 protein has one entry. The sample lists tens of thousands of distinct CDR3 sequences, 20% to 25% occurring once. The CDR3 spans 12 residues. Germline CDR1 is SEHNR and CDR2 is FQNEAQ (reference sequence). Trimming pared 5 bases from V and 7 bases from J, leaving 8 bases between. Bone marrow was sampled from every patient at the time of active disease. The TCR was taken from a donor at least 40 years old with multiple myeloma. The sample comprised a population of CD138-negative cells sorted from bone marrow. The chain recombines TRBV7-9 with TRBJ1-4, with D tentatively TRBD1 (6 bases). The CDR3 DNA sequence: TGTGCCAGCAGCCCCAGGGGTGAAAAACTGTTTTTT. Its translation is CASSPRGEKLFF.